This T cell receptor beta chain was recovered during a study of T-cell memory formation after mild COVID-19 (dated by TCRdb to 2020 to 2022). Looking at the study overall: Most TCR sequence clusters were specific to one of the two donors. In two donors, T-cell clones that expanded and contracted after mild COVID-19 were followed by sequencing TCRalpha and TCRbeta repertoires longitudinally. Two young, previously healthy adult volunteers made up the cohort, one male and one female. Broader findings and caveats from the paper: SARS-CoV-2 specificity was not confirmed for the second-wave clones peaking on day 37. The study covered only a couple of mild cases, and larger cohorts including severe cases with pre-infection samples were considered necessary. Some responding clones were detected in pre-infection memory, suggesting pre-existing cross-reactive memory T cells joined the SARS-CoV-2 response. Contracting CD4+ clones were found mainly in CM and EM memory subsets, while CD8+ clones were enriched in EMRA. Clones contracting from day 15 to 85 had balanced CD4/CD8 phenotypes, while a second wave expanding from day 15 to 37 was biased towards CD4+.

Ficoll-Paque density gradient centrifugation was the method used to isolate PBMCs. As regards this clonotype: Its antigen is still unknown. Base qualities are missing; no much larger clone stands one base away.

Instrument used: Illumina NovaSeq 6000. Using 5'RACE with constant-segment primers, TCRalpha and TCRbeta cDNA libraries were constructed, with sample barcodes and unique molecular identifiers added in the process. Trizol reagent was used to extract RNA from every sample. Library amplification was performed in two PCR steps, and a second sample barcode and Illumina TruSeq adapters were introduced in the second step. The libraries were sequenced on an Illumina NovaSeq using 2 x 150 bp paired-end reads. Per the source publication's procedure: Demultiplexing of reads and collapsing into UMI-guided consensus sequences were performed with migec v1.2.7. With mixcr v2.1.11, UMI consensuses were aligned to TRA and TRB V and J templates and assembled into clonotypes. Expanded or contracted clonotypes were those called significant by both edgeR and NoisET, with noise models trained on biological replicates. For edgeR calls, the thresholds were a false discovery rate-adjusted p below 0.01 and a log2 fold-change of 1. As an exploratory analysis of dynamics, max-normalized trajectories of the 1000 most abundant clonotypes were examined with PCA combined with hierarchical clustering. The CD4 or CD8 phenotype of responding clones was assigned using the separately sequenced CD4+ and CD8+ repertoires. TCRdb redid the processing of the public reads, applying fastp at Q25 and MiXCR, and retained in-frame beta chains. For every CDR3 protein sequence, its rows merge into one entry that carries the most common genes and DNA. The V and J calls follow TCRdb's processing rather than the paper's. In all, the sample holds 200,000 or so distinct CDR3 sequences, and about 17% of those were seen once. 2% to 3% of the sample rests with the top ten.

The V end gives up 5 bases and the J end 0 bases, leaving 3 bases in the junction not matched to a gene. The CDR3 runs 14 amino acids, cysteine and phenylalanine included. Of all the DNA, just the CDR3 is kept, 42 bases in frame from base 1. The sequenced sample was PBMCs or a T cell subset sorted from them (not recorded which). The clonotype originates from an adult woman who had mild COVID-19 (a few samples of this study predate the infection). The sample titles of this study are shuffled in the database, so cell type and time point are left out; the donor was told from shared clones. Recombination connected TRBV12-3 or TRBV12-4 to TRBJ2-5; TRBD2 aligns with 7 central bases. The CDR3 reads as follows: CASSHTSDQETQYF. The DNA sequence is given as TGTGCCAGCAGTCATACTAGCGACCAAGAGACCCAGTACTTC.